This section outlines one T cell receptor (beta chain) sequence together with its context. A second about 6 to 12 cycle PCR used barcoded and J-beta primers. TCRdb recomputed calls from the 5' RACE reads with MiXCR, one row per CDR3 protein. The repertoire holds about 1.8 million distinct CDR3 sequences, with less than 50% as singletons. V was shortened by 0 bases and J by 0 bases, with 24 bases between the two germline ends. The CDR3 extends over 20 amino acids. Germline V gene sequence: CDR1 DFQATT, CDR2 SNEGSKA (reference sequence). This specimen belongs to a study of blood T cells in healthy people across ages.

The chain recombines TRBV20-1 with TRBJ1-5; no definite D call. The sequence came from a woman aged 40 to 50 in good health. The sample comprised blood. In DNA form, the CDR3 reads TGCAGTGCTAGAGATTGGCAGTCCCCCGCTTCGGGTTATAGCAATCAGCCCCAGCATTTT. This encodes CSARDWQSPASGYSNQPQHF.